This T cell receptor (beta chain) emerged from a study of cytomegalovirus exposure and HLA in healthy donors. Study context: Genotyping of 398 donors showed that approximately 83% belonged to the Caucasian-associated ancestry cluster. Study results and caveats: It was assumed in the presence/absence analyses that sequencing depth was roughly uniform across donors. A few CMV-associated chains were confirmed in vitro to be specific for CMV antigens. Sequencing likely caused a cluster of highly shared sequence variants.

Notes on this clone: Antigen: not known.

Primers: 60 Vbeta forward and 13 Jbeta reverse. Measured with immunoSEQ multiplex PCR; TCRdb has only the in-frame clones, and not every one. The table records some 130,000 clones, around 83% of them present only once. The trim removed 4 bases at V and 13 bases at J, leaving 9 bases unmatched. CDR3 length: 13 amino acids. From germline, CDR1 is LNHNV and CDR2 YYDKDF (reference sequence). Sample: PBMCs. This chain joins TRBV15 and TRBJ1-4; 7 bases align to TRBD1. This receptor was taken from a woman in her 30s in good health and CMV-seropositive. The DNA for the CDR3 is TGTGCCACCAGCACCGAGGAGGGGGCGAGACTGTTTTTT. Translated, it gives CATSTEEGARLFF.